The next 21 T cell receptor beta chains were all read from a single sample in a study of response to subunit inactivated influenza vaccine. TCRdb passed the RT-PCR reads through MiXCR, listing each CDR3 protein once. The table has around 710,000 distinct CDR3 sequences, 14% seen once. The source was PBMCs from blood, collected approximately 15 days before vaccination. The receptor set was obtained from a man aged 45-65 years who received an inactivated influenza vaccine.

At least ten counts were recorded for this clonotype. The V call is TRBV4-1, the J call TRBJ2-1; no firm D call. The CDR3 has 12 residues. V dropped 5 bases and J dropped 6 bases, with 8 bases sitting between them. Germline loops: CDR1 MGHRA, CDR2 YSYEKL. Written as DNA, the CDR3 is TGCGCCAGCAGCGTCACCATCAATGAGCAGTTCTTC. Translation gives CASSVTINEQFF.

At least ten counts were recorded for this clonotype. CDR3 region: CASSELPHSGANVLTF. CDR3 coding DNA: TGTGCCAGCAGTGAACTCCCTCACTCTGGGGCCAACGTCCTGACTTTC. V and J are TRBV6-1 and TRBJ2-6, with D unresolved. The CDR3 loop spans 16 amino acids. The germline V and J ends were trimmed by 2 bases and 0 bases, with 8 bases remaining between them. In germline, CDR1 is MNHNS, CDR2 SASEGT.

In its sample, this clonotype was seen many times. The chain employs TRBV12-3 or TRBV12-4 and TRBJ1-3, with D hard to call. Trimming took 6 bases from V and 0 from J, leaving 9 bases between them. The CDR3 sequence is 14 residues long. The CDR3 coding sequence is TGTGCCAGCAGGGCGGGGAGCTCTGGAAACACCATATATTTT. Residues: CASRAGSSGNTIYF.

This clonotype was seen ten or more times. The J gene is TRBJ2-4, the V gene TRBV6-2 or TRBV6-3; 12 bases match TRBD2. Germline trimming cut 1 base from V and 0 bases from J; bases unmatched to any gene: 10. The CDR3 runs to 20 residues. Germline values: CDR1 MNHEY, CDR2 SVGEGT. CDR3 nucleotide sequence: TGTGCCAGCAGTTACTGGATCCAGACTAGCGGGAGAAGAGCCAAAAACATTCAGTACTTC. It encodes CASSYWIQTSGRRAKNIQYF.

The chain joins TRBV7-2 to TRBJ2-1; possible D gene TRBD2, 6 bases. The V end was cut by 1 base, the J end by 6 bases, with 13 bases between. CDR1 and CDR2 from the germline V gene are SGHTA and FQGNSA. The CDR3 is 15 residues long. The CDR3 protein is CASSLGWAGSNEQFF. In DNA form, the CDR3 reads TGTGCCAGCAGCTTAGGGTGGGCGGGGAGCAATGAGCAGTTCTTC.

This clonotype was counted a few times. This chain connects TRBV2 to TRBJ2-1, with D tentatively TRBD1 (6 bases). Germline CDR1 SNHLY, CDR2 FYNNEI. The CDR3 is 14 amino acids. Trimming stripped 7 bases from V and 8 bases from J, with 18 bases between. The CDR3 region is CASNPSGQGDEQFF. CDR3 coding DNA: TGTGCCAGCAACCCGTCGGGACAAGGTGATGAGCAGTTCTTC. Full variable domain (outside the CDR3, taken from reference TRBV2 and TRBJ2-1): EPEVTQTPSHQVTQMGQEVILRCVPISNHLYFYWYRQILGQKVEFLVSFYNNEISEKSEIFDDQFSVERPDGSNFTLKIRSTKLEDSAMYFCASNPSGQGDEQFFGPGTRLTVL.

The CDR3 spells CASSPVFGGEQYF. The DNA of the CDR3 is TGTGCCAGCAGCCCGGTTTTTGGAGGCGAGCAGTACTTC. The chain recombines TRBV5-5 with TRBJ2-7, with a tentative D call TRBD2 (5 bases). CDR3 length equals 13 residues. V lost 4 bases to trimming and J lost 6 bases, with 14 bases between them. Looked up from germline, CDR1 is SGHKS and CDR2 is YYEKEE (reference sequence).

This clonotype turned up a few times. The CDR3 sequence is CAISRQSSTDTQYF. In DNA form, the CDR3 reads TGTGCCATCAGCCGTCAGAGTAGCACAGATACGCAGTATTTT. The chain combines TRBV10-3 with TRBJ2-3; D unclear. Germline V gives CDR1 ENHRY, CDR2 SYGVKD. V was clipped by 6 bases and J by 0 bases, with 10 bases between them. This CDR3 is built from 14 residues.

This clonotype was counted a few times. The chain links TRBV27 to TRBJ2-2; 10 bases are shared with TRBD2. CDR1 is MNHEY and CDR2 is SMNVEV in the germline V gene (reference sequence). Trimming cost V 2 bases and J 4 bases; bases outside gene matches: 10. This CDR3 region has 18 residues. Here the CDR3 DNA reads TGTGCCAGCAGTTTAAACCCCCTAGCGGGGGTGGTCACCGGGGAGCTGTTTTTT. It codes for CASSLNPLAGVVTGELFF.

CDR3 in amino acids: CASSIREGPYEQYF. CDR3 bases: TGTGCCAGCAGCATACGGGAGGGCCCGTACGAGCAGTACTTC. The chain couples TRBV7-8 to TRBJ2-7, with TRBD2 identical over 8 bases. From germline, CDR1 is SGHVS and CDR2 FQNEAQ. Trimming cost V 5 bases and J 4 bases; bases outside gene matches: 7. This CDR3 region has 14 residues.

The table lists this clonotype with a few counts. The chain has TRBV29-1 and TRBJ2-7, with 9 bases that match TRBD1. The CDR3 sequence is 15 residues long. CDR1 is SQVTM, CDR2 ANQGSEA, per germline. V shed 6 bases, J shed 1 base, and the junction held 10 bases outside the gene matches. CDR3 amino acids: CSVKPGQGNSYEQYF. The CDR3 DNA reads TGCAGCGTAAAACCGGGACAGGGTAATTCCTACGAGCAGTACTTC.

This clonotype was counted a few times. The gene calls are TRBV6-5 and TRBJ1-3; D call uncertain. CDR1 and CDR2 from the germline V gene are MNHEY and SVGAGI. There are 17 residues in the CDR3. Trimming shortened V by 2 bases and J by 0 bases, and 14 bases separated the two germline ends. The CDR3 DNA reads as TGTGCCAGCAGTTACCATCCTCTTAGTGGCTCTGGAAACACCATATATTTT. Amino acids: CASSYHPLSGSGNTIYF.

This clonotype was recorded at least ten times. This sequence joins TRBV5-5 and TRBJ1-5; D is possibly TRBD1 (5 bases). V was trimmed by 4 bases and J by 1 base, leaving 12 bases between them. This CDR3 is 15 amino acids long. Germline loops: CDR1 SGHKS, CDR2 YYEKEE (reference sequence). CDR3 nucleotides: TGTGCCAGCAGCCCAGGGAAGACAAGCAATCAGCCCCAGCATTTT. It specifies CASSPGKTSNQPQHF.

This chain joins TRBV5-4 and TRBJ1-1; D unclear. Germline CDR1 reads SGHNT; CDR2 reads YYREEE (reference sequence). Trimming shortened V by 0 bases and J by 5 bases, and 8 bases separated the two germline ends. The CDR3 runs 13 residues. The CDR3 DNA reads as TGTGCCAGCAGCTTGGTTGGTGAGACTGAAGCTTTCTTT. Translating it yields CASSLVGETEAFF.

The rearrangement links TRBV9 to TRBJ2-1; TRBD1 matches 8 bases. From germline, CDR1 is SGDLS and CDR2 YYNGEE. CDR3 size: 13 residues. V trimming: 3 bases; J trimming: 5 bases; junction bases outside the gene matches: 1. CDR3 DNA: TGTGCCAGCAGCGCGACAGGGGACAATGAGCAGTTCTTC. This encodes CASSATGDNEQFF.

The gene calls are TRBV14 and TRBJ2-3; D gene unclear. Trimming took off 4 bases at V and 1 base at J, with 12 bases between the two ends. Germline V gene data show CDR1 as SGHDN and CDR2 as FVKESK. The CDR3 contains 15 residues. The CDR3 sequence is CASSPIRPGTDTQYF. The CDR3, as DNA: TGTGCCAGCAGCCCCATCCGGCCGGGCACAGATACGCAGTATTTT.

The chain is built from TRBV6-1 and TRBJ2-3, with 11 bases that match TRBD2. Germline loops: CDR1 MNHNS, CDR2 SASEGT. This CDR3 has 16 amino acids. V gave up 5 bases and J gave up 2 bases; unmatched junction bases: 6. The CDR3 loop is CASSLAGGRLTDTQYF. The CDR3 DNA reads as TGTGCCAGCAGTCTAGCGGGGGGAAGACTCACAGATACGCAGTATTTT.

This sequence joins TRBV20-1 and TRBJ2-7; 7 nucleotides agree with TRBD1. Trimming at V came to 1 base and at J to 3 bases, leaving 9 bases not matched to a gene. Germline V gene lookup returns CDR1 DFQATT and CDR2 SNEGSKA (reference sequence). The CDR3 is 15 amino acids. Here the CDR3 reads CSARGGWDRFYEQYF. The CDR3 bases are TGCAGTGCTAGAGGGGGCTGGGACAGATTCTACGAGCAGTACTTC.

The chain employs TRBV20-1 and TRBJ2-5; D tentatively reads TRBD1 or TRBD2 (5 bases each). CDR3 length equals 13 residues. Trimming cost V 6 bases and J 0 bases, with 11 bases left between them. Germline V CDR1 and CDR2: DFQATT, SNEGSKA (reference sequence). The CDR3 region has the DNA TGCAGTGCAACAGGACTGTACCAAGAGACCCAGTACTTC. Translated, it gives CSATGLYQETQYF.

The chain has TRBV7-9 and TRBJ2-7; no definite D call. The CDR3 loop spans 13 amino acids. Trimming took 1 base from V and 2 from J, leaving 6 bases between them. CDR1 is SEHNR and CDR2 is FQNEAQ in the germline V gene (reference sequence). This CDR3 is CASSLVAPYEQYF. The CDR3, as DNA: TGTGCCAGCAGCTTAGTAGCCCCCTACGAGCAGTACTTC.

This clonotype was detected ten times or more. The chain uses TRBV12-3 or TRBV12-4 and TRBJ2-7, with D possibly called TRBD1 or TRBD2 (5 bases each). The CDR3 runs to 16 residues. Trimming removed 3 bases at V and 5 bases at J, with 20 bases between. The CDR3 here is CASSLGLGPSVDEQYF. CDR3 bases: TGTGCCAGCAGTTTGGGGTTGGGACCGTCGGTGGACGAGCAGTACTTC.